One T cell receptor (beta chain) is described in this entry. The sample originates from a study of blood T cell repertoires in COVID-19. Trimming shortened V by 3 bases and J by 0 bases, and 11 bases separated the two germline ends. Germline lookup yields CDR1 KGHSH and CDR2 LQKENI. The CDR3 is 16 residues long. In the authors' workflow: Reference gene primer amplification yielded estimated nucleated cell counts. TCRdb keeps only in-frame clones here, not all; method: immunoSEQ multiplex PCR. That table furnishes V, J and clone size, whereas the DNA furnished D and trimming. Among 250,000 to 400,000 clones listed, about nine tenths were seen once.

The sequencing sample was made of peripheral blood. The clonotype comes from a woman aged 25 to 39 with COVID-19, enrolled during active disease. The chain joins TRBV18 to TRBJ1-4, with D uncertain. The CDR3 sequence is CASSPPKAPTNEKLFF. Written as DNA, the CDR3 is TGTGCCAGCTCACCGCCTAAAGCGCCAACTAATGAAAAACTGTTTTTT.